This is a list of T cell receptor beta chains from one sample in a study of OX40 agonist ivuxolimab in advanced cancers. Clones were sequenced by immunoSEQ multiplex PCR, and TCRdb holds only the in-frame ones, with some missing. The table records about 77,000 clones, about nine tenths of them present only once. The starting material was CD4+ or CD8+ T cells sorted from blood, obtained in a trial of the OX40 agonist ivuxolimab. The receptors come from an adult with an advanced solid tumor such as melanoma, head and neck, liver or kidney cancer. The CDR3 runs from the conserved cysteine through the conserved F or W.

CDR3aa	j_gene	v_gene
CASSLVSAGVDTEAFF	TRBJ1-1	TRBV7-9
CASSLGLAGGRYEQYF	TRBJ2-7	TRBV5-1
CAISESGNTIYF	TRBJ1-3	TRBV10-3
CSVVQGSGGYTF	TRBJ1-2	TRBV29-1
CASSEYPSSYEQYF	-	TRBV6-1
CASSTAGMKPQHF	TRBJ1-5	TRBV6-5
CASSPTGTPNSPLHF	TRBJ1-6	TRBV27
CASRLGSPSSYNSPLHF	TRBJ1-6	TRBV5-4
CASTQPTGREQYF	TRBJ2-7	TRBV2
CSVAGGEEQYF	TRBJ2-7	TRBV29-1
CASSQTPLSGAQPQHF	TRBJ1-5	TRBV4-1
CASSFSWGLENTEAFF	TRBJ1-1	TRBV11-2
CASSVREINYGYTF	TRBJ1-2	TRBV7-9
CASSERRDRGRHGYTF	TRBJ1-2	TRBV7-8
CASSPGSSYNEQFF	TRBJ2-1	TRBV5-1
CASSGQGSSYEQYF	TRBJ2-7	TRBV6-5
CASSSNLDGYTF	TRBJ1-2	TRBV18
CASTLGQGLIEAFF	TRBJ1-1	TRBV28
CASSSYGGLSYEQYF	TRBJ2-7	TRBV28
CASSLSWRLAGGGGELFF	TRBJ2-2	TRBV27
CASSKGQAGQETQYF	TRBJ2-5	TRBV11-1
CSVPTGDGYTF	TRBJ1-2	TRBV29-1
CASSLDFREATDTQYF	TRBJ2-3	TRBV7-6
CAWNPLDTIYF	TRBJ1-3	TRBV30
CASSQTGIYEKLFF	TRBJ1-4	TRBV6-1
CASSAKGQPQHF	TRBJ1-5	TRBV10-1
CASSTGQGWETQYF	TRBJ2-5	TRBV7-2
CSVTTGWYGYTF	TRBJ1-2	TRBV29-1
CASSLAPTYGYTF	TRBJ1-2	TRBV5-6